These 26 T cell receptor beta chains originate from one sample sequenced in a study of blood T cells in healthy people across ages (dated by TCRdb to about 2015). Preparation of the library involved 5' RACE. TCRdb lists the instrument as Illumina HiSeq 2500. A second PCR of about 7 to 12 cycles was run with a J-beta primer mix and a sample-barcoded 5' primer. TCRdb reprocessed the public reads (quality trimming at Q25 with fastp, clone calling with MiXCR) and kept in-frame beta chains. For every CDR3 protein sequence, its rows merge into one entry that carries the most common genes and DNA. The sample table records 1.5 million to 2 million distinct CDR3 sequences; roughly a third of these occur just once. The ten biggest clones cover 11% of the sample. The sequencing sample was made of blood. The receptors here all came from a woman between 25 and 40 years old in good health.

The V gene is TRBV27, the J gene TRBJ2-7; D gene ambiguous. The germline V gene encodes CDR1 MNHEY and CDR2 SMNVEV (reference sequence). The CDR3 has 12 amino acids. V lost 6 bases, J lost 4 bases, and 10 bases lay in between. CDR3 DNA: TGTGCCAGCAGCAATGGCCAGTACGAGCAGTACTTC. As protein: CASSNGQYEQYF.

Worth noting for this clonotype: A much more abundant neighbour one base away suggests this may be a read error. The DNA is omitted, as the CDR3 cannot be located on it reliably, and the CDR3 follows TCRdb's listing. The rearrangement joins TRBV4-1 to TRBJ2-3; TRBD1 is the table's D call and was not checked against the DNA. Germline V lookup: CDR1 MGHRA, CDR2 YSYEKL. The CDR3 extends over 14 residues, inclusive of both ends. The CDR3 loop is CASSVGAGTDTKYF.

This clonotype has just a few counts. J is TRBJ2-1 and V is TRBV20-1; D is uncertain. The V end lost 4 bases, the J end lost 8 bases, and 12 bases lay between the germline ends. CDR3 length: 12 residues. Germline V gene sequence: CDR1 DFQATT, CDR2 SNEGSKA (reference sequence). CDR3 nucleotides: TGCAGTGCTATCCCTGTTGGGTATGAGCAGTTCTTC. Its protein is CSAIPVGYEQFF.

The gene calls are TRBV28 and TRBJ1-5; tentative D call: TRBD1 (5 bases). The CDR3 totals 15 residues. V was shortened by 2 bases and J by 2 bases, with 10 bases between the two germline ends. The V gene's germline CDR1 is MDHEN and CDR2 SYDVKM. Here the CDR3 reads CASSLKAGRNQPQHF. CDR3 nucleotides: TGTGCCAGCAGTTTAAAGGCAGGGCGCAATCAGCCCCAGCATTTT. Complete variable domain (other parts from reference TRBV28 and TRBJ1-5): DVKVTQSSRYLVKRTGEKVFLECVQDMDHENMFWYRQDPGLGLRLIYFSYDVKMKEKGDIPEGYSVSREKKERFSLILESASTNQTSMYLCASSLKAGRNQPQHFGDGTRLSIL.

This clonotype was seen a few times. One junction end does not reproduce the germline sequence, and a read error may be involved. The chain couples TRBV6-1 to TRBJ1-5; D possibly corresponds to TRBD1 (5 bases). Germline loops: CDR1 MNHNS, CDR2 SASEGT. There are 15 residues in the CDR3. CDR3 in amino acids: CASRGDGGENQPRHF. The CDR3 nucleotides are TGTGCCAGCAGGGGGGACGGAGGAGAGAATCAGCCCCGGCATTTT.

The CDR3 DNA reads as TGTGCCAGCAGTCTTAGCGGGATGGGCACAGATACGCAGTATTTT. Translating it yields CASSLSGMGTDTQYF. The chain joins TRBV12-3 or TRBV12-4 to TRBJ2-3; 8 bases align to TRBD2. The CDR3 runs to 15 residues. Losses at the gene ends were 5 bases for V and 1 base for J; bases not matched to a gene: 5.

This chain links TRBV12-3 or TRBV12-4 with TRBJ1-2, with D tentatively TRBD1 (6 bases). CDR3 length: 15 amino acids. V shed 6 bases and J shed 3 bases, with 17 bases lying between them. DNA for the CDR3: TGTGCCAGCAGCGCCTGCAGGGGCGCTTACTATGGCTACACCTTC. As protein: CASSACRGAYYGYTF.

This chain links TRBV11-2 with TRBJ1-1; D is unresolved. Trimming cost V 5 bases and J 6 bases, with 19 bases left between them. From germline, CDR1 is SGHAT and CDR2 FQNNGV. The CDR3 has 15 amino acids. CDR3 protein: CASSGMAQLLAEAFF. DNA for the CDR3: TGTGCCAGCAGCGGGATGGCCCAGCTATTAGCTGAAGCTTTCTTT.

The J gene is TRBJ2-4, the V gene TRBV7-2, with 7 bases aligning to TRBD1. The J call may be mistaken, given a closer DNA end match to TRBJ2-7. Germline V gene sequence: CDR1 SGHTA, CDR2 FQGNSA. This CDR3 has 14 amino acids. DNA of the CDR3: TGTGCCAGCAGCTTGGAGACAGGGATCAACGAGCAGTACTTC. Encoded protein: CASSLETGINEQYF.

This clonotype was seen a few times. The V gene is TRBV4-2, the J gene TRBJ2-5; possible D gene TRBD2, 5 bases. The end of the DNA aligns better with TRBJ2-7, so the J call may be wrong. CDR3 length: 16 residues. CDR1 LGHNA and CDR2 YNFKEQ come from the germline V gene. The CDR3 DNA sequence: TGTGCCAGCAGCCAAGATATGGTGTCTGAGGGCGCCGAGCAGTACTTC. It codes for CASSQDMVSEGAEQYF.

The table lists this clonotype with a few counts. The chain links TRBV25-1 to TRBJ2-7; D may match TRBD1 or TRBD2 (6 bases each). V gave up 2 bases and J gave up 6 bases, with 11 bases separating them. The CDR3 length is 13 residues. The germline V gene encodes CDR1 MGHDK and CDR2 SYGVNS. The CDR3 sequence is CASSEGGLAEQYF. The CDR3 nucleotides read TGTGCCAGCAGTGAAGGGGGGCTCGCCGAGCAGTACTTC.

This chain connects TRBV7-9 to TRBJ2-1, with D unclear. Germline values: CDR1 SEHNR, CDR2 FQNEAQ (reference sequence). V was clipped by 8 bases and J by 4 bases, with 12 bases between them. The CDR3 consists of 13 residues. The CDR3 DNA is TGTGCCAGCGAAGGAGTACCTTACAATGAGCAGTTCTTC. This gives the protein CASEGVPYNEQFF.

This rearrangement joins TRBV12-3 or TRBV12-4 to TRBJ2-1; 8 bases are shared with TRBD1. The length of the CDR3 is 15 residues. V dropped 6 bases and J dropped 8; count of bases not matched to a gene: 12. CDR3 bases: TGTGCCAGCAGCCTACCCGGACAGGGAATCGATGAGCAGTTCTTC. This encodes CASSLPGQGIDEQFF.

The gene calls are TRBV9 and TRBJ2-1, with 8 bases fitting TRBD2. CDR1 is SGDLS, CDR2 YYNGEE, per germline. The CDR3 extends over 15 amino acids. Trimming took 2 bases from V and 7 from J; bases not matched to a gene: 8. The CDR3 DNA reads as TGTGCCAGCAGCGTCGCCGGGACTAGGAGTAATGAGCAGTTCTTC. Protein product: CASSVAGTRSNEQFF.

Turning to this clonotype: The junction and the germline gene differ at one end; a read error may be behind it. J is TRBJ2-1 and V is TRBV11-1; D is ambiguous. In germline, CDR1 is SGHAT, CDR2 FQDESV (reference sequence). The CDR3 sequence is 13 residues long. The CDR3 protein is CAGSFGTYNEQFF. Written as DNA, the CDR3 is TGTGCCGGCAGCTTCGGAACCTACAATGAGCAGTTCTTC.

This clonotype appeared a few times. This chain connects TRBV7-9 to TRBJ1-6; 8 bases match TRBD1. In germline, CDR1 is SEHNR, CDR2 FQNEAQ (reference sequence). The junction had 8 bases not matched to a gene; V was cut back by 0 bases and J by 13 bases. The CDR3 has 15 residues. The CDR3: CASSLADRAGTPLHF. Written as DNA, the CDR3 is TGTGCCAGCAGCTTAGCGGACAGGGCAGGGACGCCCCTCCACTTT.

This clonotype was detected many times. This chain uses TRBV5-1 with TRBJ2-7, with 7 bases lining up with TRBD2. Germline lookup yields CDR1 SGHRS and CDR2 YFSETQ. The CDR3 runs to 14 residues. V gave up 0 bases and J gave up 6 bases; unmatched junction bases: 6. The CDR3 region has the DNA TGCGCCAGCAGCTTGGACGGCGGGAGACTCGAGCAGTACTTC. It yields the protein CASSLDGGRLEQYF.

This clonotype has just a few counts. The J gene is TRBJ2-1, the V gene TRBV5-1, with 10 nucleotides matching TRBD1. Looked up from germline, CDR1 is SGHRS and CDR2 is YFSETQ. V shed 3 bases, J shed 10 bases, and the junction held 10 bases outside the gene matches. This CDR3 region has 15 residues. CDR3 sequence reads: CASSSGTGVLAEQFF. The CDR3 DNA reads as TGCGCCAGCAGCTCTGGGACAGGGGTCTTAGCGGAGCAGTTCTTC.

This clonotype came up once. Lacking the conserved final phenylalanine or tryptophan, this CDR3 likely reflects a read error. This chain links TRBV7-9 with TRBJ2-7, with 14 bases identical to TRBD2. The length of the CDR3 is 17 residues. The germline CDR1 and CDR2 sequences are SEHNR and FQNEAQ (reference sequence). V shed 4 bases and J 1 base; nucleotides not matched to a gene: 6. CDR3 amino acids: CASSSLRTSGGSYEQYC. CDR3 nucleotides: TGTGCCAGCAGCTCCCTAAGGACTAGCGGGGGGTCCTACGAGCAGTACTGC.

About this clonotype itself: One junction end disagrees with the germline gene, perhaps due to a read error. V usage is TRBV20-1 and J usage is TRBJ2-7; either TRBD1 or TRBD2 may supply D (5 bases each). Germline CDR1 reads DFQATT; CDR2 reads SNEGSKA (reference sequence). There are 13 residues in the CDR3. CDR3 nucleotide sequence: TGTAGTACTAGAGTAACAGGATACTACGAGCAGTACTTC. As protein: CSTRVTGYYEQYF.

In its sample, this clonotype was seen a few times. The V call is TRBV7-2, the J call TRBJ2-6; 9 nucleotides agree with TRBD1. The CDR3 runs 19 residues. Germline assignment: CDR1 SGHTA and CDR2 FQGNSA. V lost 5 bases to trimming and J lost 0 bases; unmatched junction nucleotides: 11. Here the CDR3 reads CASSLYRGPGYSGANVLTF. The CDR3 DNA reads as TGTGCCAGCAGCCTTTACAGGGGGCCCGGATACTCTGGGGCCAACGTCCTGACTTTC.

This chain connects TRBV5-1 to TRBJ1-6, with a tentative D call TRBD1 (6 bases). Trimming left V 7 bases short and J 5 bases short, with 10 bases between. Germline V gene sequence: CDR1 SGHRS, CDR2 YFSETQ. The CDR3 loop spans 13 amino acids. The DNA of the CDR3 is TGCGCCAGCCATAGGGGGGATAATTCACCCCTCCACTTT. As protein: CASHRGDNSPLHF.

The chain couples TRBV29-1 to TRBJ1-1; TRBD1 is a possible D gene (6 bases). The germline gives CDR1 SQVTM, CDR2 ANQGSEA. Between the trimmed V and J ends, which lost 6 bases and 0 bases, there was a span of 11 bases. This CDR3 has 13 residues. The CDR3 nucleotides read TGCAGCGTACGACAGGAGATGAACACTGAAGCTTTCTTT. Encoded protein: CSVRQEMNTEAFF.

In this sample, this clonotype turned up a few times. This chain joins TRBV28 and TRBJ2-4; either TRBD1 or TRBD2 may supply D (5 bases each). Near its end, the DNA agrees better with TRBJ2-7, so the J call may be wrong. The germline V gene has CDR1 MDHEN and CDR2 SYDVKM. This CDR3 comprises 16 residues. The CDR3 DNA reads as TGTGCCAGCAGTTCAATCGGGGCTAGCCGGTCCTACGAGCAGTACTTC. Residues: CASSSIGASRSYEQYF.

Regarding this clonotype: Its ends do not fully match the called genes, so a read error is possible. The gene calls are TRBV5-1 and TRBJ2-5; D could derive from TRBD1 or TRBD2 (6 bases each). Germline CDR1 and CDR2: SGHRS and YFSETQ. CDR3 length: 15 residues. The CDR3 is CASSLGGGVQEAQYF. In nucleotides, the CDR3 is TGCGCCAGCAGCTTAGGAGGGGGAGTCCAAGAGGCCCAGTACTTC. The variable domain in full, completed from reference TRBV5-1 and TRBJ2-5, reads KAGVTQTPRYLIKTRGQQVTLSCSPISGHRSVSWYQQTPGQGLQFLFEYFSETQRNKGNFPGRFSGRQFSNSRSEMNVSTLELGDSALYLCASSLGGGVQEAQYFGPGTRLLVL.

The rearrangement joins TRBV6-2 or TRBV6-3 to TRBJ2-5, with TRBD1 matching over 8 bases. From germline, CDR1 is MNHEY and CDR2 SVGEGT. The CDR3 runs 16 residues. The trim removed 3 bases at V and 2 bases at J, leaving 8 bases unmatched. The CDR3 nucleotides are TGTGCCAGCAGTTATAAAGGGACAGGTCATCAAGAGACCCAGTACTTC. This codes for CASSYKGTGHQETQYF.